This entry lists 29 T cell receptor beta chains sequenced from one sample in a study of CD8 T cells in ankylosing spondylitis. Study-wide findings and caveats: A TCR beta motif of roughly eight highly homologous variants appeared characteristic of ankylosing spondylitis blood.

These receptors have no known antigen. TCRdb re-called the 5' RACE reads with MiXCR, one entry per CDR3 protein. The sample carries some 800,000 distinct CDR3 sequences, approximately 12% recorded once. Sequences were obtained from blood, either unsorted or a sorted T cell fraction (not recorded which). The source of these receptors is a male donor with ankylosing spondylitis.

The CDR3 spells CASSRHRTGSYNEQFF. The CDR3 region has the DNA TGCGCCAGCAGCCGCCACCGGACAGGGAGCTACAATGAGCAGTTCTTC. The rearrangement uses TRBV4-3 and TRBJ2-1; TRBD1 aligns across 8 bases. The CDR3 loop spans 16 amino acids. From germline, CDR1 is LGHNA and CDR2 YSLEER. The V segment lost 4 bases and the J segment 3 bases; nucleotides outside the gene matches: 8.

At least ten counts were recorded for this clonotype. This chain connects TRBV29-1 to TRBJ2-1; 8 bases line up with TRBD2. J gave up 9 bases and V 6 bases, and 16 bases lay outside the gene matches. Germline lookup yields CDR1 SQVTM and CDR2 ANQGSEA. The CDR3 has 15 amino acids. The CDR3 spells CSVSLTPTSVGEQFF. DNA for the CDR3: TGCAGCGTCTCCCTTACCCCGACTAGCGTGGGTGAGCAGTTCTTC.

The chain recombines TRBV20-1 with TRBJ2-2; tentative D call: TRBD1 (5 bases). The CDR3 spans 13 residues. Per the germline V gene, CDR1 is DFQATT and CDR2 is SNEGSKA (reference sequence). The V end was cut by 7 bases, the J end by 5 bases, with 14 bases between. The DNA for the CDR3 is TGCAGTGTTCCCAGGGTGCGGACCGGGGAGCTGTTTTTT. It is translated as CSVPRVRTGELFF.

This chain uses TRBV10-3 with TRBJ2-2; the D is unclear. Trimming removed 6 bases from V and 6 bases from J, with 8 bases in between. Germline V gene sequence: CDR1 ENHRY, CDR2 SYGVKD. This CDR3 is 12 amino acids long. The CDR3 loop is CAISQVPGELFF. The DNA of the CDR3 is TGTGCCATCAGCCAGGTTCCCGGGGAGCTGTTTTTT.

This clonotype was seen more than once but under ten times. The chain combines TRBV20-1 with TRBJ2-1, with 14 bases matching TRBD2. CDR3 size: 14 residues. V lost 5 bases and J lost 9; bases outside the gene matches: 6. The germline V gene has CDR1 DFQATT and CDR2 SNEGSKA (reference sequence). The CDR3 protein is CSAGTSGSYGEQFF. CDR3 sequence (DNA): TGCAGTGCTGGGACTAGCGGGAGCTACGGTGAGCAGTTCTTC.

The chain couples TRBV7-2 to TRBJ1-6; maybe TRBD1 (5 bases). Germline values: CDR1 SGHTA, CDR2 FQGNSA. Trimming stripped 5 bases from V and 10 bases from J, with 12 bases between. This CDR3 comprises 13 residues. The CDR3 sequence is CASSQGRGSPLHF. CDR3 DNA: TGTGCCAGCAGCCAGGGCCGGGGATCACCCCTCCACTTT. Full variable domain (remainder filled in from reference TRBV7-2 and TRBJ1-6): GAGVSQSPSNKVTEKGKDVELRCDPISGHTALYWYRQSLGQGLEFLIYFQGNSAPDKSGLPSDRFSAERTGGSVSTLTIQRTQQEDSAVYLCASSQGRGSPLHFGNGTRLTVT.

The chain couples TRBV5-1 to TRBJ2-5, with a weak D call TRBD2 (5 bases). The germline V and J ends were trimmed by 9 bases and 1 base, with 13 bases remaining between them. The CDR3 covers 13 residues. CDR1 and CDR2 from the germline V gene are SGHRS and YFSETQ. The CDR3 DNA reads TGCGCCACCGCACCGGGAAGCCAAGAGACCCAGTACTTC. Translation gives CATAPGSQETQYF.

This chain joins TRBV6-5 and TRBJ2-1, with D perhaps matching TRBD1 (6 bases). Germline V gene lookup returns CDR1 MNHEY and CDR2 SVGAGI. The CDR3 extends over 12 amino acids. Trimming left V 5 bases short and J 12 bases short, with 14 bases between. The CDR3 bases are TGTGCCAGCAGTCGCCTACAGGGTGTGCAGTTCTTC. It specifies CASSRLQGVQFF.

The genes are TRBV20-1 and TRBJ2-1, with 12 bases that match TRBD2. The CDR3 has 16 amino acids. Per germline, CDR1 DFQATT and CDR2 SNEGSKA (reference sequence). Germline trimming cut 2 bases from V and 7 bases from J; bases unmatched to any gene: 9. The CDR3 bases are TGCAGTGCTAGAACCTCCCTAGCGGGGGGGCGGAATGAGCAGTTCTTC. It specifies CSARTSLAGGRNEQFF.

This chain joins TRBV28 and TRBJ2-5; TRBD1 or TRBD2 may be the D gene (5 bases each). Trimming removed 8 bases at V and 6 bases at J, with 16 bases between. The CDR3 loop spans 13 amino acids. The V gene's germline CDR1 is MDHEN and CDR2 SYDVKM. CDR3 bases: TGTGCCAGCGGTCCCCCCGAGGGGCAGACCCAGTACTTC. Amino acids: CASGPPEGQTQYF.

This clonotype was recorded a few times. The rearrangement uses TRBV6-5 and TRBJ2-3; 7 bases are shared with TRBD1. CDR3 length: 14 residues. V dropped 4 bases and J dropped 4; count of bases not matched to a gene: 5. Per the germline V gene, CDR1 is MNHEY and CDR2 is SVGAGI. The CDR3 loop is CASSFGQASDTQYF. CDR3 nucleotide sequence: TGTGCCAGCAGTTTTGGACAGGCGTCAGATACGCAGTATTTT.

The chain recombines TRBV7-9 with TRBJ2-7; 8 nucleotides agree with TRBD2. The CDR3 contains 17 residues. Germline V CDR1 and CDR2: SEHNR, FQNEAQ (reference sequence). V lost 5 bases, J lost 6 bases, and 18 bases stayed unmatched. The CDR3 loop is CASSRHRAGATSVEQYF. The CDR3, as DNA: TGTGCCAGCAGCCGACACAGAGCGGGAGCCACTTCGGTCGAGCAGTACTTC.

This clonotype has more than one count but fewer than ten. The chain combines TRBV4-3 with TRBJ1-4; no firm D call. This CDR3 region has 14 residues. Germline values: CDR1 LGHNA, CDR2 YSLEER. V lost 3 bases, J lost 7 bases, and 12 bases lay in between. The CDR3: CASSHRDTVEKLFF. CDR3 sequence (DNA): TGCGCCAGCAGCCACCGCGACACAGTTGAAAAACTGTTTTTT.

This clonotype was detected only a few times. The V and J genes are TRBV5-6 and TRBJ2-3, with 9 positions matching TRBD2. This CDR3 is built from 15 residues. Germline CDR1 SGHDT, CDR2 YYEEEE. The V segment lost 4 bases and the J segment 2 bases; nucleotides outside the gene matches: 5. The CDR3: CASSQAGGYTDTQYF. CDR3 nucleotide sequence: TGTGCCAGCAGCCAAGCGGGGGGCTACACAGATACGCAGTATTTT.

This clonotype has more than one count but fewer than ten. The V and J genes are TRBV20-1 and TRBJ2-7, with D uncertain. The V gene lost 6 bases and the J gene lost 5 bases, with 8 bases spanning the gap. The V gene's germline CDR1 is DFQATT and CDR2 SNEGSKA (reference sequence). The length of the CDR3 is 10 residues. Written as DNA, the CDR3 is TGCAGTGCGGAGAGGAACGAGCAGTACTTC. Protein: CSAERNEQYF.

There are a few counts of this clonotype. The chain combines TRBV7-2 with TRBJ1-3; D gene uncertain. The CDR3 runs to 16 residues. Trimming stripped 2 bases from V and 6 bases from J, with 17 bases between. The germline V gene has CDR1 SGHTA and CDR2 FQGNSA. As DNA, the CDR3 is TGTGCCAGCAGCTTATCGGTGACGCGAACAGAAAACACCATATATTTT. This sequence encodes CASSLSVTRTENTIYF.

This rearrangement joins TRBV25-1 to TRBJ2-7; the match to TRBD1 covers 10 bases. V was clipped by 6 bases and J by 9 bases; unmatched bases: 11. The V gene's germline CDR1 is MGHDK and CDR2 SYGVNS. The CDR3 is 14 residues long. The CDR3 DNA reads TGTGCCAGCAGCCGGGGACAGGGGCGTTTGAGGCAGTACTTC. Amino acids: CASSRGQGRLRQYF.

This clonotype showed up many times. J is TRBJ2-7 and V is TRBV5-1; D is possibly TRBD1 or TRBD2 (5 bases each). This CDR3 contains 14 residues. The ends were cut back, 1 base at V and 4 bases at J, with 12 bases in the middle. Germline CDR1 is SGHRS and CDR2 is YFSETQ. Here the CDR3 reads CASSLMGDRYEQYF. The CDR3, as DNA: TGCGCCAGCAGCTTGATGGGGGATCGTTACGAGCAGTACTTC.

This clonotype appeared many times. The rearrangement links TRBV5-1 to TRBJ2-5; D remains ambiguous. In germline, CDR1 is SGHRS, CDR2 YFSETQ. Deletions cut 4 bases from V and 5 bases from J, with 6 bases between. This CDR3 has 11 amino acids. The CDR3 sequence is CASSVDETQYF. CDR3 nucleotides: TGCGCCAGCAGCGTGGACGAGACCCAGTACTTC.

The CDR3 nucleotides read TGCGCCAGCAGCTTACCGACATTTGAGCAGTACTTC. Encoded protein: CASSLPTFEQYF. V gene TRBV5-1 combines with J gene TRBJ2-7; D is undetermined. Germline V gene lookup returns CDR1 SGHRS and CDR2 YFSETQ. V dropped 2 bases and J dropped 7 bases, with 10 bases sitting between them. CDR3 length: 12 residues.

CDR3 loop: CSASGIQGEQYF. Written as DNA, the CDR3 is TGCAGTGCTAGCGGGATCCAAGGCGAGCAGTACTTC. This chain links TRBV20-1 with TRBJ2-7; maybe TRBD2 (5 bases). V lost 3 bases and J lost 6, with 12 bases in between. The germline V gene encodes CDR1 DFQATT and CDR2 SNEGSKA (reference sequence). The CDR3 runs 12 residues.

This clonotype was seen a few times. The J gene is TRBJ1-4, the V gene TRBV7-2; 7 bases are shared with TRBD1. Germline V CDR1 and CDR2: SGHTA, FQGNSA. This CDR3 has 14 amino acids. Trimming at V came to 5 bases and at J to 4 bases, leaving 4 bases not matched to a gene. The CDR3 reads CASSRQGNNEKLFF. The CDR3 DNA is TGTGCCAGCAGCCGACAGGGTAATAATGAAAAACTGTTTTTT.

This clonotype was found a few times. V gene TRBV5-6 combines with J gene TRBJ1-4; the D gene is possibly TRBD1 (6 bases). V was clipped by 0 bases and J by 5 bases, with 11 bases between them. Germline CDR1 reads SGHDT; CDR2 reads YYEEEE. The CDR3 consists of 15 residues. The CDR3 bases are TGTGCCAGCAGCTTGGAAGAGACAGGCAATGAAAAACTGTTTTTT. Residues: CASSLEETGNEKLFF. Variable domain in full (rest from reference TRBV5-6 and TRBJ1-4): DAGVTQSPTHLIKTRGQQVTLRCSPKSGHDTVSWYQQALGQGPQFIFQYYEEEERQRGNFPDRFSGHQFPNYSSELNVNALLLGDSALYLCASSLEETGNEKLFFGSGTQLSVL.

The chain employs TRBV4-3 and TRBJ2-5; D remains ambiguous. The CDR3 is 14 residues long. Germline V gene sequence: CDR1 LGHNA, CDR2 YSLEER. Trimming removed 3 bases at V and 6 bases at J, with 14 bases between. The chain's CDR3 is CASSQERQLQTQYF. The DNA for the CDR3 is TGCGCCAGCAGCCAGGAAAGGCAATTGCAGACCCAGTACTTC.

This clonotype was picked up many times. The chain uses TRBV7-2 and TRBJ2-4; the D gene is possibly TRBD2 (5 bases). V was clipped by 5 bases and J by 2 bases, with 16 bases between them. Germline-derived CDR1 and CDR2 are SGHTA and FQGNSA. The CDR3 extends over 16 amino acids. The CDR3 nucleotides read TGTGCCAGCAGCCTCCCGGGGAGCGAGACCAAAAACATTCAGTACTTC. The encoded protein is CASSLPGSETKNIQYF.

The CDR3 DNA reads as TGTGCCAGCAGTTCCGACAGGGCCGATGAAAAACTGTTTTTT. Translating it yields CASSSDRADEKLFF. This chain uses TRBV7-2 with TRBJ1-4; the match to TRBD1 covers 7 bases. There are 14 residues in the CDR3. With V trimmed by 6 bases and J by 6 bases, 7 bases remained unmatched. The germline gives CDR1 SGHTA, CDR2 FQGNSA.

This chain uses TRBV6-5 with TRBJ2-2, with TRBD1 as a possible D gene (6 bases). Trimming stripped 0 bases from V and 12 bases from J, with 14 bases between. Germline CDR1 reads MNHEY; CDR2 reads SVGAGI. The CDR3 extends over 14 amino acids. The chain's CDR3 is CASSYSGPGQKLFF. The DNA of the CDR3 is TGTGCCAGCAGTTACTCGGGGCCCGGACAGAAGCTGTTTTTT.

The chain is built from TRBV12-3 or TRBV12-4 and TRBJ2-3; no firm D call. Trimming stripped 6 bases from V and 2 bases from J, with 12 bases between. The length of the CDR3 is 14 residues. The CDR3 sequence is CASRTEKYTDTQYF. The CDR3 nucleotides read TGTGCCAGCAGGACCGAAAAATACACAGATACGCAGTATTTT.

This clonotype occurred many times. The chain employs TRBV29-1 and TRBJ1-2; TRBD1 aligns across 11 bases. Looked up from germline, CDR1 is SQVTM and CDR2 is ANQGSEA. This CDR3 has 13 amino acids. Trimming removed 6 bases from V and 8 bases from J; junction bases left unmatched: 8. In DNA form, the CDR3 reads TGCAGCGTCACCGGACAGGGGGCATGGGGCTACACCTTC. Translation gives CSVTGQGAWGYTF.